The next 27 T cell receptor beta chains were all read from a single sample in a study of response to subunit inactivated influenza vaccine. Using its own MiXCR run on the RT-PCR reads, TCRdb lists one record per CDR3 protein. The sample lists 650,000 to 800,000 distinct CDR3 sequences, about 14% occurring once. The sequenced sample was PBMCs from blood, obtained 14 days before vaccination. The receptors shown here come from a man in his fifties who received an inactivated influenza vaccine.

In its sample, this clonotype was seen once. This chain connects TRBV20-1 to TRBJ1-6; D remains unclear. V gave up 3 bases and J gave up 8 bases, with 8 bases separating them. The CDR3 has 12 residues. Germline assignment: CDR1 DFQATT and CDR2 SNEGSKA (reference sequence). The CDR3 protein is CSARGFDSPLHF. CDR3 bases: TGCAGTGCTAGGGGGTTTGATTCACCCCTCCACTTT.

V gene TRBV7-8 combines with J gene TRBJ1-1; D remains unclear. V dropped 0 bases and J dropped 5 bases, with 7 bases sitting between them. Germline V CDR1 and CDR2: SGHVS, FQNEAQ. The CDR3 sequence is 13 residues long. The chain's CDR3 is CASSLAYLTEAFF. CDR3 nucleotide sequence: TGTGCCAGCAGCTTAGCTTACCTTACTGAAGCTTTCTTT.

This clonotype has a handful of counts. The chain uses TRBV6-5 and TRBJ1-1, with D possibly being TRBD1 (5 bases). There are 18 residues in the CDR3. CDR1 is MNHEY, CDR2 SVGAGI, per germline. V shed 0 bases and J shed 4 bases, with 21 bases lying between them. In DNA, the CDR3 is TGTGCCAGCAGTTACTCTCCATCGGCGGGGGGGAAAAGCACTGAAGCTTTCTTT. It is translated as CASSYSPSAGGKSTEAFF.

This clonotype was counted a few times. The CDR3 nucleotides read TGCAGCGTTGGGGCAGCCTCTGGAAACACCATATATTTT. This sequence encodes CSVGAASGNTIYF. The genes are TRBV29-1 and TRBJ1-3, with D unresolved. The length of the CDR3 is 13 residues. Trimming removed 4 bases at V and 0 bases at J, with 7 bases between. CDR1 and CDR2 (germline): SQVTM, ANQGSEA.

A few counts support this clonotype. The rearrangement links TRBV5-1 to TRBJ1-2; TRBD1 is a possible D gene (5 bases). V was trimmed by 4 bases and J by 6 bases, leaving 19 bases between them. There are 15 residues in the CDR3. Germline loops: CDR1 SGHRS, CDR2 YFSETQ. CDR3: CASSQLGGNRNGYTF. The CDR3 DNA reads TGCGCCAGCAGCCAACTGGGGGGAAATCGGAATGGCTACACCTTC.

The CDR3: CATSDFRGSSYNEQFF. DNA for the CDR3: TGTGCCACCAGTGATTTCCGAGGAAGCTCCTACAATGAGCAGTTCTTC. J is TRBJ2-1 and V is TRBV24-1; D not resolved. The germline gives CDR1 KGHDR, CDR2 SFDVKD. CDR3 size: 16 residues. The germline V and J ends were trimmed by 1 base and 0 bases, with 9 bases remaining between them.

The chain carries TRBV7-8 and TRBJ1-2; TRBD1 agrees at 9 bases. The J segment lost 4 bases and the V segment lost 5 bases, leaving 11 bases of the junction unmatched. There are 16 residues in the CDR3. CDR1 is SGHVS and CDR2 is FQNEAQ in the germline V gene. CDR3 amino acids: CASSLAPGQGLYGYTF. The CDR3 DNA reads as TGTGCCAGCAGCCTCGCCCCAGGACAGGGGCTCTATGGCTACACCTTC.

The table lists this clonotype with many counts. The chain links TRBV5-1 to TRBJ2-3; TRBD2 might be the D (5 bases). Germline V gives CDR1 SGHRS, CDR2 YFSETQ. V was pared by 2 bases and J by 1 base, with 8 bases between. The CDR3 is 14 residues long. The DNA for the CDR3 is TGCGCCAGCAGCTTAGCACTAGGCACAGATACGCAGTATTTT. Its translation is CASSLALGTDTQYF.

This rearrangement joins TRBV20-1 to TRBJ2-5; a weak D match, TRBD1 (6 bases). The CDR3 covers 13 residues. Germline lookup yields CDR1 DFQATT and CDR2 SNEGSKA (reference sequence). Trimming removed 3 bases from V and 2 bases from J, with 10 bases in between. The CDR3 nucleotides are TGCAGTGCTAGCGGGACAAGACAAGAGACCCAGTACTTC. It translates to CSASGTRQETQYF.

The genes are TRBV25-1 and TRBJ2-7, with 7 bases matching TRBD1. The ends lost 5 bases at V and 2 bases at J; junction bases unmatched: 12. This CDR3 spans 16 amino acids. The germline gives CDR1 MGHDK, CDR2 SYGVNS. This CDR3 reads CASSLRGTEVPYEQYF. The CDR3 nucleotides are TGTGCCAGCAGTCTAAGGGGGACAGAGGTTCCCTACGAGCAGTACTTC.

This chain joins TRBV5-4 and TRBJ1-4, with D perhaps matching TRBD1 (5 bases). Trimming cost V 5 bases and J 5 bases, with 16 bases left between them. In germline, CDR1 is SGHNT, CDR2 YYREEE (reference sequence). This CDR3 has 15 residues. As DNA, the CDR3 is TGTGCCAGCAGATCTATGGGGCTATCAAATGAAAAACTGTTTTTT. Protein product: CASRSMGLSNEKLFF.

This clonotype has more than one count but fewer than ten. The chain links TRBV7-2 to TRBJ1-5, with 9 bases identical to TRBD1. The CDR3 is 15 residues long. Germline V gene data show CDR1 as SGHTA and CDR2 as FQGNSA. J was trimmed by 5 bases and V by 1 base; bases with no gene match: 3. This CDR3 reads CASSLDRGQDQPQHF. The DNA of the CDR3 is TGTGCCAGCAGCTTAGACAGGGGGCAGGATCAGCCCCAGCATTTT.

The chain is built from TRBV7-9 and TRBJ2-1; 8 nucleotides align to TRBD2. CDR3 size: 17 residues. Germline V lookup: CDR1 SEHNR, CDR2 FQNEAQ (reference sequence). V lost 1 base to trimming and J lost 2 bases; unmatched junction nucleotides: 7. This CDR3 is CASSLVSVGGAYNEQFF. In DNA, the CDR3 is TGTGCCAGCAGCTTAGTTTCCGTCGGGGGGGCCTACAATGAGCAGTTCTTC.

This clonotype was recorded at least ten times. The CDR3 loop reads CAWTYSGGIYTF. The CDR3 bases are TGTGCCTGGACCTACTCAGGGGGGATCTACACCTTC. The chain couples TRBV30 to TRBJ1-2, with TRBD1 matching over 7 bases. The CDR3 has 12 amino acids. Per germline, CDR1 GTSNPN and CDR2 SVGIG (reference sequence). The V segment lost 4 bases and the J segment 10 bases; nucleotides outside the gene matches: 9. Full variable domain (remainder filled in from reference TRBV30 and TRBJ1-2): SQTIHQWPATLVQPVGSPLSLECTVEGTSNPNLYWYRQAAGRGLQLLFYSVGIGQISSEVPQNLSASRPQDRQFILSSKKLLLSDSGFYLCAWTYSGGIYTFGSGTRLTVV.

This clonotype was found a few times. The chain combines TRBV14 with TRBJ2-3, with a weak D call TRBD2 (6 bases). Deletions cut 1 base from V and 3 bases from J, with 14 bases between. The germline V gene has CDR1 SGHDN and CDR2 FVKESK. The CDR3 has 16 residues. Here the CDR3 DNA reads TGTGCCAGCAGCCAAGTGGAGGGGAGTTGGACAGATACGCAGTATTTT. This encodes CASSQVEGSWTDTQYF. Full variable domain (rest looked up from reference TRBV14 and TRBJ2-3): EAGVTQFPSHSVIEKGQTVTLRCDPISGHDNLYWYRRVMGKEIKFLLHFVKESKQDESGMPNNRFLAERTGGTYSTLKVQPAELEDSGVYFCASSQVEGSWTDTQYFGPGTRLTVL.

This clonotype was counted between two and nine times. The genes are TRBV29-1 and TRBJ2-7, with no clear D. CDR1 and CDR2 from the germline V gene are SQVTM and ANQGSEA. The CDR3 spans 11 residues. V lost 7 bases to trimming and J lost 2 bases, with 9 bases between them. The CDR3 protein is CSAGVTYEQYF. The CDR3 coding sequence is TGCAGCGCTGGGGTCACCTACGAGCAGTACTTC.

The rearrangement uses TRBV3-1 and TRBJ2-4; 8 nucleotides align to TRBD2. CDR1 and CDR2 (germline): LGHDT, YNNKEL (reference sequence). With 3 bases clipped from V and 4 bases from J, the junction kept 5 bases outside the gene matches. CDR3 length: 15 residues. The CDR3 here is CASSHRGGSKNIQYF. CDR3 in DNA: TGTGCCAGCAGCCATCGGGGGGGCTCAAAAAACATTCAGTACTTC. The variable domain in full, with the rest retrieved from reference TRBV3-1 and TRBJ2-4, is DTAVSQTPKYLVTQMGNDKSIKCEQNLGHDTMYWYKQDSKKFLKIMFSYNNKELIINETVPNRFSPKSPDKAHLNLHINSLELGDSAVYFCASSHRGGSKNIQYFGAGTRLSVL.

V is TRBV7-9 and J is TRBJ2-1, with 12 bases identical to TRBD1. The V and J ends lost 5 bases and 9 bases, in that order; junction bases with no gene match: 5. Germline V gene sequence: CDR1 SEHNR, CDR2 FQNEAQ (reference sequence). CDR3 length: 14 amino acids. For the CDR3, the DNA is TGTGCCAGCAGCCCGGGACAGGGGGCGGGTGAGCAGTTCTTC. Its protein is CASSPGQGAGEQFF.

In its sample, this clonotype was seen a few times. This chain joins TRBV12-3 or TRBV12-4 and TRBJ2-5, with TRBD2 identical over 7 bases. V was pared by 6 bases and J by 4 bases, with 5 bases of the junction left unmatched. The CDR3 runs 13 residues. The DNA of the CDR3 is TGTGCCAGCAGGGTAGCGGGTGGAGAGACCCAGTACTTC. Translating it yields CASRVAGGETQYF.

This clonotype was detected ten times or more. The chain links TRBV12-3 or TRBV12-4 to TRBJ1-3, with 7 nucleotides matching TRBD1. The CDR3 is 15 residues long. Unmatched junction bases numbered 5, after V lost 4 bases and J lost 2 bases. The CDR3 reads CASSSPTGPGNTIYF. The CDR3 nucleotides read TGTGCCAGCAGTTCCCCGACAGGGCCTGGAAACACCATATATTTT.

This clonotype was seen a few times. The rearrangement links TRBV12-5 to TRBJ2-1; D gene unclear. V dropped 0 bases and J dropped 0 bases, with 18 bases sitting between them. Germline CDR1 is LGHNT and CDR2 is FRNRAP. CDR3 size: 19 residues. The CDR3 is CASGLVLLYGDPSYNEQFF. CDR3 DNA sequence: TGTGCTAGTGGTTTGGTACTCCTATACGGAGACCCCTCCTACAATGAGCAGTTCTTC.

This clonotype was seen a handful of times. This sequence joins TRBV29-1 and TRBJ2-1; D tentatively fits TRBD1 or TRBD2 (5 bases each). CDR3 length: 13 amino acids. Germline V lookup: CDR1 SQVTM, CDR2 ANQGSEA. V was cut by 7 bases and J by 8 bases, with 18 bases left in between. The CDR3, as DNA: TGCAGCGCCTACCGGGACGATCTCCATGAGCAGTTCTTC. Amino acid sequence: CSAYRDDLHEQFF.

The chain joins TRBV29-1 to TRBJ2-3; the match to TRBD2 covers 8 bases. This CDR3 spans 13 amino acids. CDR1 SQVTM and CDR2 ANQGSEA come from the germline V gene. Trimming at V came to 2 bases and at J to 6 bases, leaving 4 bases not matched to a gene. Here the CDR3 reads CSVERGGIDTQYF. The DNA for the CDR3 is TGCAGCGTTGAACGGGGGGGGATTGATACGCAGTATTTT.

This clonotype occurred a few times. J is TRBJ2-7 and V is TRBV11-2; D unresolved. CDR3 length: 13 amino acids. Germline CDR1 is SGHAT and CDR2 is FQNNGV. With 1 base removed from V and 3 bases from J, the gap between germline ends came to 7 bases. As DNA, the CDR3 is TGTGCCAGCAGCTTAGCGCCTTACTACGAGCAGTACTTC. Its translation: CASSLAPYYEQYF.

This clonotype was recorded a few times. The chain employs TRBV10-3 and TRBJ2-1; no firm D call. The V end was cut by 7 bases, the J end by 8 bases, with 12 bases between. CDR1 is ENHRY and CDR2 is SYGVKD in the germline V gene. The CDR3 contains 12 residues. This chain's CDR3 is CAITDDRYEQFF. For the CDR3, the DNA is TGTGCCATCACGGACGATCGGTATGAGCAGTTCTTC.

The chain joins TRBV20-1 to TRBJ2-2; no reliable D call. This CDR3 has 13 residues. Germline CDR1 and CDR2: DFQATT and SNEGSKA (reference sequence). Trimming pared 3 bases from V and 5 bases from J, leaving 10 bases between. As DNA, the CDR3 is TGCAGTGCTAGTTTAGGTTGGACCGGGGAGCTGTTTTTT. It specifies CSASLGWTGELFF.

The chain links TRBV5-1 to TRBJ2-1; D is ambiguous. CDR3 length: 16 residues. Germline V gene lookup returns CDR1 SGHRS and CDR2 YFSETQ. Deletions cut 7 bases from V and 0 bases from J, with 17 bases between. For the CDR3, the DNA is TGCGCCAGCCTCGTCTTCGAGAGCCTCTCCTACAATGAGCAGTTCTTC. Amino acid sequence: CASLVFESLSYNEQFF. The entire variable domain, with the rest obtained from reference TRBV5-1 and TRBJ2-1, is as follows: KAGVTQTPRYLIKTRGQQVTLSCSPISGHRSVSWYQQTPGQGLQFLFEYFSETQRNKGNFPGRFSGRQFSNSRSEMNVSTLELGDSALYLCASLVFESLSYNEQFFGPGTRLTVL.